The 20 T cell receptor beta chains below were found in one sample sequenced in a study of STAT3 mutations in large granular lymphocyte leukemia. Whole-study results and caveats: At least one immunodominant TCR beta clonotype appeared in every T-cell large granular lymphocyte leukemia patient.

Assay used: immunoSEQ multiplex PCR; TCRdb lists only in-frame clones, some missing. The sample lists thousands of clones, just over 70% occurring once. The antigens these receptors bind are not known. Sequencing was done on a sample of PBMCs. These receptors all come from a human donor with T large granular lymphocyte leukemia. Some clones in this sample may be carry-over from other donors' samples.

The V gene is TRBV5-1, the J gene TRBJ2-7; weak D call: TRBD1 (5 bases). V gave up 0 bases and J gave up 5 bases, with 15 bases separating them. The germline V gene has CDR1 SGHRS and CDR2 YFSETQ. CDR3 length: 15 amino acids. The CDR3 reads CASSLGVTETHEQYF. The CDR3 coding sequence is TGCGCCAGCAGCTTGGGTGTGACAGAGACCCACGAGCAGTACTTC.

In its sample, this clone was seen once. The V gene is TRBV29-1, the J gene TRBJ2-1; 9 bases fit TRBD1. The J segment lost 3 bases and the V segment lost 6 bases, leaving 6 bases of the junction unmatched. This CDR3 has 14 amino acids. From germline, CDR1 is SQVTM and CDR2 ANQGSEA. The CDR3 loop is CSVPGTGLYNEQFF. CDR3 DNA sequence: TGCAGCGTCCCCGGGACAGGGCTCTACAATGAGCAGTTCTTC.

This clone occurred once. The genes are TRBV5-4 and TRBJ1-2; no clear D. Trimming left V 0 bases short and J 1 base short, with 7 bases between. The CDR3 has 14 residues. CDR1 SGHNT and CDR2 YYREEE come from the germline V gene (reference sequence). The CDR3 spells CASSLAGVNYGYTF. For the CDR3, the DNA is TGTGCCAGCAGCTTGGCCGGGGTTAACTATGGCTACACCTTC.

The V call is TRBV5-1, the J call TRBJ2-2, with 7 bases fitting TRBD1. The CDR3 sequence is 16 residues long. Germline values: CDR1 SGHRS, CDR2 YFSETQ. Trimming at V came to 3 bases and at J to 0 bases, leaving 5 bases not matched to a gene. The DNA for the CDR3 is TGCGCCAGCAGCTGGACAGGCGGCGCGAACACCGGGGAGCTGTTTTTT. Translated, it gives CASSWTGGANTGELFF.

This clone was observed once. The CDR3 DNA reads as TGTGCCAGCAGCCCGGACTTAAACCGAGAGACCCAGTACTTC. This translates into CASSPDLNRETQYF. The V gene is TRBV5-4, the J gene TRBJ2-5, with D possibly TRBD2 on 5 matching bases. CDR1 is SGHNT, CDR2 YYREEE, per germline (reference sequence). The CDR3 runs 14 residues. V dropped 4 bases and J dropped 4 bases, with 14 bases sitting between them. Full variable domain (rest looked up from reference TRBV5-4 and TRBJ2-5): ETGVTQSPTHLIKTRGQQVTLRCSSQSGHNTVSWYQQALGQGPQFIFQYYREEENGRGNFPPRFSGLQFPNYSSELNVNALELDDSALYLCASSPDLNRETQYFGPGTRLLVL.

The genes are TRBV5-4 and TRBJ1-5, with D unclear. The CDR3 has 12 residues. The V gene's germline CDR1 is SGHNT and CDR2 YYREEE (reference sequence). V was clipped by 0 bases and J by 8 bases, with 6 bases between them. CDR3 DNA: TGTGCCAGCAGCTTGGTCGGGGAGCCCCAGCATTTT. It codes for CASSLVGEPQHF.

The chain employs TRBV5-6 and TRBJ1-4; D call uncertain. Germline CDR1 and CDR2: SGHDT and YYEEEE. V dropped 1 base and J dropped 0 bases, with 4 bases sitting between them. The length of the CDR3 is 14 residues. DNA for the CDR3: TGTGCCAGCAGCTTGCGACCAACTAATGAAAAACTGTTTTTT. It translates to CASSLRPTNEKLFF.

J is TRBJ2-3 and V is TRBV6-9; D not resolved. In germline, CDR1 is MNHGY, CDR2 SVAAGI. With 4 bases removed from V and 4 bases from J, the gap between germline ends came to 6 bases. CDR3 length: 12 amino acids. The CDR3 nucleotides read TGTGCCAGCAGTTTTTCAGCAGATACGCAGTATTTT. Translating gives CASSFSADTQYF.

The gene calls are TRBV19 and TRBJ1-6; a weak D match, TRBD1 (6 bases). V lost 7 bases to trimming and J lost 12 bases, with 25 bases between them. Germline V CDR1 and CDR2: LNHDA, SQIVND (reference sequence). The CDR3 has 16 amino acids. This chain's CDR3 is CASTPTGVTFFRPLHF. In DNA, the CDR3 is TGTGCCAGTACCCCGACAGGAGTTACCTTCTTCAGACCCCTCCACTTT.

This chain joins TRBV7-9 and TRBJ1-2; 7 nucleotides align to TRBD1. Germline-derived CDR1 and CDR2 are SEHNR and FQNEAQ (reference sequence). V dropped 3 bases and J dropped 8; count of bases not matched to a gene: 12. This CDR3 region has 15 residues. CDR3 residues: CASSLGTDYSRGYTF. CDR3 in DNA: TGTGCCAGCAGCTTGGGGACAGACTATTCGAGGGGCTACACCTTC. Drawing the rest from reference TRBV7-9 and TRBJ1-2, the complete variable domain is DTGVSQNPRHKITKRGQNVTFRCDPISEHNRLYWYRQTLGQGPEFLTYFQNEAQLEKSRLLSDRFSAERPKGSFSTLEIQRTEQGDSAMYLCASSLGTDYSRGYTFGSGTRLTVV.

The rearrangement joins TRBV11-2 to TRBJ2-7, with D possibly TRBD2 on 6 matching bases. From germline, CDR1 is SGHAT and CDR2 FQNNGV. V gave up 5 bases and J gave up 6 bases, with 8 bases separating them. The CDR3 contains 11 residues. Here the CDR3 reads CASSGGVEQYF. Here the CDR3 DNA reads TGTGCCAGCAGCGGAGGGGTCGAGCAGTACTTC.

The chain links TRBV5-4 to TRBJ2-7, with 10 bases aligning to TRBD2. Trimming removed 4 bases from V and 4 bases from J; junction bases left unmatched: 8. The CDR3 consists of 15 residues. Per germline, CDR1 SGHNT and CDR2 YYREEE (reference sequence). CDR3 amino acids: CASSTSSGSSYEQYF. The CDR3 DNA sequence: TGTGCCAGCAGCACCTCTAGCGGGAGTAGTTACGAGCAGTACTTC.

This chain links TRBV14 with TRBJ1-2; D unclear. The CDR3 length is 13 residues. Trimming left V 9 bases short and J 7 bases short, with 18 bases between. From germline, CDR1 is SGHDN and CDR2 FVKESK. The CDR3 DNA is TGTGCCAGTATGAGACCGGGAGGAGGTGGCTACACCTTC. This codes for CASMRPGGGGYTF.

The chain carries TRBV5-1 and TRBJ2-7; 8 bases are a match to TRBD2. This CDR3 is 15 amino acids long. Per the germline V gene, CDR1 is SGHRS and CDR2 is YFSETQ. V trimming: 0 bases; J trimming: 4 bases; junction bases outside the gene matches: 6. The DNA for the CDR3 is TGCGCCAGCAGCTTGGGGGGACTAGTGGGATACGAGCAGTACTTC. This gives the protein CASSLGGLVGYEQYF.

In this sample, this clone turned up a few times. This chain uses TRBV5-1 with TRBJ2-7; TRBD2 matches 9 bases. CDR1 SGHRS and CDR2 YFSETQ come from the germline V gene. V lost 4 bases to trimming and J lost 4 bases; unmatched junction nucleotides: 12. The CDR3 is 16 residues long. The CDR3 bases are TGCGCCAGCAGCACCCTCGGGGAGCGGGGGGTTTACGAGCAGTACTTC. This translates into CASSTLGERGVYEQYF.

This clone has a handful of counts. The chain combines TRBV7-9 with TRBJ1-2; 10 nucleotides match TRBD1. Germline V lookup: CDR1 SEHNR, CDR2 FQNEAQ (reference sequence). The J segment lost 7 bases and the V segment lost 1 base, leaving 9 bases of the junction unmatched. The length of the CDR3 is 16 residues. CDR3 amino acids: CASSLDPGQGRSGYTF. The CDR3 DNA is TGTGCCAGCAGCTTAGACCCGGGACAGGGGAGGAGTGGCTACACCTTC.

The rearrangement links TRBV7-9 to TRBJ2-7, with D perhaps matching TRBD1 or TRBD2 (5 bases each). This CDR3 spans 17 amino acids. Trimming removed 4 bases at V and 1 base at J, with 20 bases between. Germline-derived CDR1 and CDR2 are SEHNR and FQNEAQ (reference sequence). Here the CDR3 reads CASSSSRLGTESYEQYF. DNA of the CDR3: TGTGCCAGCAGCTCTTCCCGATTAGGGACGGAATCCTACGAGCAGTACTTC.

This chain links TRBV7-2 with TRBJ2-1; D is unclear. V lost 4 bases, J lost 10 bases, and 11 bases lay in between. Germline-derived CDR1 and CDR2 are SGHTA and FQGNSA. The CDR3 contains 12 residues. The CDR3 is CASSSWGREQFF. The DNA of the CDR3 is TGTGCCAGCAGCTCCTGGGGTAGAGAGCAGTTCTTC.

The chain employs TRBV30 and TRBJ2-5, with TRBD2 identical over 7 bases. V lost 7 bases, J lost 4 bases, and 15 bases stayed unmatched. CDR3 size: 15 residues. Germline CDR1 reads GTSNPN; CDR2 reads SVGIG (reference sequence). CDR3 sequence reads: CASSGEGFGPETQYF. In DNA form, the CDR3 reads TGTGCCTCCTCCGGGGAGGGTTTTGGGCCAGAGACCCAGTACTTC.

V is TRBV7-9 and J is TRBJ2-1, with TRBD2 identical over 10 bases. Trimming cost V 1 base and J 6 bases; bases outside gene matches: 3. Germline V gives CDR1 SEHNR, CDR2 FQNEAQ (reference sequence). The CDR3 covers 15 residues. The CDR3 DNA reads TGTGCCAGCAGCTTAGGTATAGCGGGAGGCAATGAGCAGTTCTTC. Protein product: CASSLGIAGGNEQFF.